This TCR beta chain was profiled in a study of blood T cell repertoires in COVID-19. Looking at the study overall: The study drew acute and convalescent COVID-19 samples from the United States, Italy and Spain.

The CDR3 length is 15 residues. Germline CDR1 reads SGHDN; CDR2 reads FVKESK. V trimming: 1 base; J trimming: 6 bases; junction bases outside the gene matches: 5. As processed by the authors: By means of reference gene primer amplification, nucleated cell counts were estimated. Method: immunoSEQ multiplex PCR; TCRdb's copy keeps in-frame clones and lacks some. Clone size and V and J calls were adopted from that table, with D and trimming inferred from the DNA. This table holds 110,000 to 150,000 clones, 88% found once. The table lists this clone with a count of one. Sequences were obtained from peripheral blood. V is TRBV14 and J is TRBJ1-5; TRBD1 aligns across 8 bases. This TCR was sampled from a woman aged 45 to 65 with acute or convalescent COVID-19. The CDR3 sequence: CASSQGQGAGQPQHF. The CDR3 DNA sequence: TGTGCCAGCAGCCAAGGGCAGGGGGCGGGTCAGCCCCAGCATTTT.